The 8 T cell receptor beta chains given below trace back to one sample, sequenced in a study of T-cell reconstitution after alpha-beta-depleted transplantation in children. Preparing the TCRbeta library involved the use of unique molecular identifiers. TCRdb used MiXCR to reprocess the PCR reads, holding one entry per CDR3 protein. The repertoire holds 900,000 or so distinct CDR3 sequences, with 16% as singletons. Sequenced material: PBMCs, mostly from graft donor cells, taken 360 days after TCRalphabeta/CD19-depleted stem cell transplant. These receptors all come from a male patient younger than 18 who had a stem cell transplant for acute lymphoblastic leukemia, so the T cells may come from the graft donor.

This clonotype was seen ten or more times. V gene TRBV9 combines with J gene TRBJ2-1; 7 positions agree with TRBD2. V dropped 4 bases and J dropped 0; count of bases not matched to a gene: 4. There are 15 residues in the CDR3. CDR1 and CDR2 from the germline V gene are SGDLS and YYNGEE. CDR3 sequence reads: CASSLIAGSYNEQFF. The CDR3 DNA follows: TGTGCCAGCAGCCTCATAGCGGGCTCCTACAATGAGCAGTTCTTC.

In its sample, this clonotype was seen a few times. The chain combines TRBV5-5 with TRBJ2-5, with TRBD1 identical over 9 bases. Germline V gene lookup returns CDR1 SGHKS and CDR2 YYEKEE (reference sequence). V shed 3 bases and J 0 bases; nucleotides not matched to a gene: 9. This CDR3 is built from 17 residues. CDR3 bases: TGTGCCAGCAGCTGGGATTCCGGGACAGGGTACCAAGAGACCCAGTACTTC. Its translation is CASSWDSGTGYQETQYF. Supplemented by reference TRBV5-5 and TRBJ2-5, the full variable domain reads DAGVTQSPTHLIKTRGQQVTLRCSPISGHKSVSWYQQVLGQGPQFIFQYYEKEERGRGNFPDRFSARQFPNYSSELNVNALLLGDSALYLCASSWDSGTGYQETQYFGPGTRLLVL.

At least ten counts were recorded for this clonotype. The V and J genes are TRBV12-3 or TRBV12-4 and TRBJ2-7; 7 bases map to TRBD2. CDR3 length: 16 residues. J gave up 1 base and V 6 bases, and 12 bases lay outside the gene matches. The CDR3 sequence is CASSPRRSGGSYEQYF. The CDR3 bases are TGTGCCAGCAGCCCCCGAAGGTCGGGAGGTTCCTACGAGCAGTACTTC.

The chain recombines TRBV5-1 with TRBJ2-7; 11 positions agree with TRBD2. V shed 2 bases, J shed 6 bases, and the junction held 10 bases outside the gene matches. Germline V lookup: CDR1 SGHRS, CDR2 YFSETQ. CDR3 length: 16 amino acids. The CDR3 protein is CASSFLAGGPPGEQYF. In DNA form, the CDR3 reads TGCGCCAGCAGCTTTCTAGCGGGAGGCCCCCCTGGCGAGCAGTACTTC.

The V and J genes are TRBV27 and TRBJ2-2; D gene unclear. V lost 3 bases and J lost 6, with 8 bases in between. The CDR3 contains 13 residues. Germline CDR1 and CDR2: MNHEY and SMNVEV (reference sequence). In DNA, the CDR3 is TGTGCCAGCAGTTTCATAGAGTCCGGGGAGCTGTTTTTT. This encodes CASSFIESGELFF.

The sample holds a few counts of this clonotype. The chain has TRBV13 and TRBJ1-3, with D unresolved. Trimming stripped 5 bases from V and 4 bases from J, with 6 bases between. The CDR3 is made up of 12 amino acids. Germline CDR1 reads PRHDT; CDR2 reads FYEKMQ (reference sequence). CDR3 DNA sequence: TGTGCCAGCAGCATGGCGGGAAACACCATATATTTT. This codes for CASSMAGNTIYF.

This clonotype was seen a few times. The chain uses TRBV6-5 and TRBJ2-2; possible D gene TRBD1, 5 bases. Trimming cost V 3 bases and J 6 bases, with 14 bases left between them. The CDR3 consists of 15 residues. The germline V gene encodes CDR1 MNHEY and CDR2 SVGAGI. DNA for the CDR3: TGTGCCAGCAGTTATTTCCAGGGTCCCCCCGGGGAGCTGTTTTTT. This sequence encodes CASSYFQGPPGELFF.

This clonotype was detected many times. An end of the junction differs from the germline gene, which may be a read error. The chain employs TRBV7-9 and TRBJ2-7; D remains unclear. Per the germline V gene, CDR1 is SEHNR and CDR2 is FQNEAQ (reference sequence). This CDR3 has 13 amino acids. CDR3 protein: CASSLLRGYEQYF. The CDR3 DNA sequence: TGCGCCAGCAGCTTGCTCCGAGGCTACGAGCAGTACTTC.